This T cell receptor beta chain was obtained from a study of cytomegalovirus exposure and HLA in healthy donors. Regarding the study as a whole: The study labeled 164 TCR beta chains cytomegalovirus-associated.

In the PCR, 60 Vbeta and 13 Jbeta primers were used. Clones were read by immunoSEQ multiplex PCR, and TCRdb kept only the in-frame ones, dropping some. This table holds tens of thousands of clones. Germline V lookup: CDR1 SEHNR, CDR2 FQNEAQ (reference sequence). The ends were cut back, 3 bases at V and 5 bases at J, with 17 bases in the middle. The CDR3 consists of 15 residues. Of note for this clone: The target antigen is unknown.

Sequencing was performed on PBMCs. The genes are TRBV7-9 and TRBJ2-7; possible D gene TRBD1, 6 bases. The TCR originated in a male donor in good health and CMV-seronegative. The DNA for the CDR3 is TGTGCCAGCAGCTTCCCCACCGGCAGGGACAACGAGCAGTACTTC. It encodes CASSFPTGRDNEQYF.